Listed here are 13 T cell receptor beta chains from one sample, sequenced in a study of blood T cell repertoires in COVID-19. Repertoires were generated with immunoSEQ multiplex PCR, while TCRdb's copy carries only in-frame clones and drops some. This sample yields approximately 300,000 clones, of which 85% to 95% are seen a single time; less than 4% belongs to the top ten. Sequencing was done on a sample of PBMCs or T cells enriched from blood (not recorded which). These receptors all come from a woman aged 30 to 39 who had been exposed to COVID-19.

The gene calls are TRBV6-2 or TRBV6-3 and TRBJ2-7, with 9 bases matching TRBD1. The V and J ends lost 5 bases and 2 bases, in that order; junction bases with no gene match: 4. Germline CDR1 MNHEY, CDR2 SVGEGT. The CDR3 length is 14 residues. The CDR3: CASSPQGAAYEQYF. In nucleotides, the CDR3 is TGTGCCAGCAGTCCACAGGGGGCCGCCTACGAGCAGTACTTC.

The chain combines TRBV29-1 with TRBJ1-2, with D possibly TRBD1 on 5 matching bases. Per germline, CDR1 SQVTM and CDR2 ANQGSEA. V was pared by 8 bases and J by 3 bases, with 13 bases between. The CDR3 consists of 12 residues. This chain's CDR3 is CSSQGGDYGYTF. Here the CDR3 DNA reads TGCAGCTCCCAGGGAGGGGACTATGGCTACACCTTC. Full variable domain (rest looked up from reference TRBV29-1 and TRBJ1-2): SAVISQKPSRDICQRGTSLTIQCQVDSQVTMMFWYRQQPGQSLTLIATANQGSEATYESGFVIDKFPISRPNLTFSTLTVSNMSPEDSSIYLCSSQGGDYGYTFGSGTRLTVV.

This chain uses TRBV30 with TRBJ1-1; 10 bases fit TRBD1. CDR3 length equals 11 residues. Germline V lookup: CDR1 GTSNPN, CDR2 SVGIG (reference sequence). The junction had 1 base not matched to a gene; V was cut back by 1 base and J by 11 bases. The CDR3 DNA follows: TGTGCCTGGAGTGGGACAGGGGGGGCTTTCTTT. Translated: CAWSGTGGAFF.

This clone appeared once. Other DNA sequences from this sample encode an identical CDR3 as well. CDR3: CASSLGQTYEQYF. CDR3 DNA sequence: TGTGCCAGCAGTTTAGGACAGACCTACGAGCAGTACTTC. This rearrangement joins TRBV12-3 or TRBV12-4 to TRBJ2-7; tentatively, D is TRBD1 (5 bases). The germline V and J ends were trimmed by 1 base and 2 bases, with 6 bases remaining between them. The CDR3 runs to 13 residues.

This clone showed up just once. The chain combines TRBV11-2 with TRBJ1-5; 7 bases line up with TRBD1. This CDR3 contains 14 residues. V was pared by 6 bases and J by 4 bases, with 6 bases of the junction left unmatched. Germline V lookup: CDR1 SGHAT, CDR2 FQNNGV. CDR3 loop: CASSSRQGNQPQHF. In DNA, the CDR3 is TGTGCCAGCAGTTCCCGACAGGGAAATCAGCCCCAGCATTTT.

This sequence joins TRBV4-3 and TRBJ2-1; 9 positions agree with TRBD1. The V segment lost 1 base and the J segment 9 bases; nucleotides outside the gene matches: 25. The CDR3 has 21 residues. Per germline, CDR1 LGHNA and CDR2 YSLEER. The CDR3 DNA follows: TGCGCCAGCAGCCAAGTTTGGGGGGGACAGGGAATGACCTGGACGGAGGGTGAGCAGTTCTTC. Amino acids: CASSQVWGGQGMTWTEGEQFF.

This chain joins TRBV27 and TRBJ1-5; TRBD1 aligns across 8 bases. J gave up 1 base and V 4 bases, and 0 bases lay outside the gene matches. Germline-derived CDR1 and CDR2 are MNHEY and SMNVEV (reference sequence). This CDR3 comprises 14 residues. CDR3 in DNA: TGTGCCAGCAGTTGGACAGGGAGCAATCAGCCCCAGCATTTT. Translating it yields CASSWTGSNQPQHF.

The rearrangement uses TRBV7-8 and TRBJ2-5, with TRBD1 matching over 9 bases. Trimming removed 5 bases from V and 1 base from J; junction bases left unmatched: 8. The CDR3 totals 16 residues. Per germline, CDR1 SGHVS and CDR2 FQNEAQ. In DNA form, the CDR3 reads TGTGCCAGCAGCCCAGGGGGGACAGGGACCCAAGAGACCCAGTACTTC. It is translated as CASSPGGTGTQETQYF.

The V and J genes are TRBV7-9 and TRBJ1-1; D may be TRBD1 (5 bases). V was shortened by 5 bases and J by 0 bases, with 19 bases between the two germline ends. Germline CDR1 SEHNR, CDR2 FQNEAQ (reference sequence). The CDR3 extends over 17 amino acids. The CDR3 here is CASSPGVGLLMNTEAFF. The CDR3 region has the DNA TGTGCCAGCAGCCCGGGGGTTGGACTTTTAATGAACACTGAAGCTTTCTTT.

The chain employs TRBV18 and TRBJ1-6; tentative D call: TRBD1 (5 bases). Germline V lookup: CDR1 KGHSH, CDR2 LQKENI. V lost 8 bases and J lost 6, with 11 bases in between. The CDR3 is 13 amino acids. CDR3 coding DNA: TGTGCCAGCGCCCAGGGTCGTAATTCACCCCTCCACTTT. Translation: CASAQGRNSPLHF. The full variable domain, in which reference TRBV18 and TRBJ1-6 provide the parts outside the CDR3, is NAGVMQNPRHLVRRRGQEARLRCSPMKGHSHVYWYRQLPEEGLKFMVYLQKENIIDESGMPKERFSAEFPKEGPSILRIQQVVRGDSAAYFCASAQGRNSPLHFGNGTRLTVT.

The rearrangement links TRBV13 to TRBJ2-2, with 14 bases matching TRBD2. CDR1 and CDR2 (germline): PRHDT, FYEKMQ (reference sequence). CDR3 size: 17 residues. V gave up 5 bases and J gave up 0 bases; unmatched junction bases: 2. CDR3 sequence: CASSRLAGGPNTGELFF. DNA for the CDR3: TGTGCCAGCAGCCGACTAGCGGGGGGGCCGAACACCGGGGAGCTGTTTTTT.

The CDR3 DNA follows: TGTGCCAGCAGTAGACAGGGGGCGTACAATCAGCCCCAGCATTTT. Encoded protein: CASSRQGAYNQPQHF. V and J are TRBV27 and TRBJ1-5, with TRBD1 identical over 10 bases. Trimming cost V 5 bases and J 3 bases; bases outside gene matches: 4. The CDR3 extends over 15 amino acids. Germline loops: CDR1 MNHEY, CDR2 SMNVEV (reference sequence).

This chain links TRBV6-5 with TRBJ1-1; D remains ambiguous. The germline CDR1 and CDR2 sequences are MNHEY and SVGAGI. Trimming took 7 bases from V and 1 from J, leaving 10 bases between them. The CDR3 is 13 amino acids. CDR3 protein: CASKYPGNTEAFF. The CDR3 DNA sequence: TGTGCCAGCAAGTACCCGGGGAACACTGAAGCTTTCTTT.